A selection of T cell receptor beta chains follows, all from one sample in a study of shared clonotypes between healthy human individuals. Profiled with immunoSEQ multiplex PCR; TCRdb holds only in-frame clones, not every one. The sample has about 680,000 clones; about three quarters are singletons. Sequencing was done on a sample of memory CD4+ T cells sorted from blood. The receptor set was obtained from a woman in her twenties or thirties in good health. Each CDR3 is given with its conserved first and last residue. The D gene is left open where the match is weak. Clone size appears in some rows only: once, few, many, or a class for an expanded clone.

.	TRBV5-1	many	TRBJ1-1	CASSPGHENTEAFF	TGCGCCAGCAGCCCGGGACACGAGAACACTGAAGCTTTCTTT
.	TRBV5-1	.	TRBJ2-2	CASSSGRGELFF	TGCGCCAGCAGCTCTGGTCGTGGGGAGCTGTTTTTT
TRBD1	TRBV15	.	TRBJ2-7	CATSWDRGSYEQYF	TGTGCCACCAGCTGGGACAGGGGTTCCTACGAGCAGTACTTC
TRBD2	TRBV6-1	.	TRBJ2-1	CASSDGTSYNEQFF	TGTGCCAGCAGTGATGGGACTAGCTACAATGAGCAGTTCTTC
.	TRBV6-6	.	TRBJ1-2	CASTPTGGTNYGYTF	TGTGCCAGCACCCCAACCGGGGGTACAAACTATGGCTACACCTTC
.	TRBV5-1	many	TRBJ2-2	CASKGGGIITGELFF	TGCGCCAGCAAAGGCGGCGGGATCATCACCGGGGAGCTGTTTTTT
.	TRBV5-1	.	TRBJ2-3	CASSLALQELADTQYF	TGCGCCAGCAGCTTGGCCTTACAAGAGCTGGCAGATACGCAGTATTTT
.	TRBV7-6	few	TRBJ2-1	CASSLGPTSNEQFF	TGTGCCAGCAGCCTCGGACCAACGAGCAATGAGCAGTTCTTC
.	TRBV6-1	.	TRBJ1-4	CASSDLGATNEKLFF	TGTGCCAGCAGTGACTTAGGGGCGACTAATGAAAAACTGTTTTTT
.	TRBV7-2	.	TRBJ2-2	CASSSGFSAGELFF	TGTGCCAGCAGCTCAGGGTTTTCAGCCGGGGAGCTGTTTTTT
.	TRBV25-1	many	TRBJ1-5	CASSVEGQPQHF	TGTGCCAGCAGTGTCGAAGGCCAGCCCCAGCATTTT
.	TRBV6-4	few	TRBJ2-3	CASSDSSPGGDTQYF	TGTGCCAGCAGTGACTCGAGTCCCGGGGGCGATACGCAGTATTTT
.	TRBV28	.	TRBJ1-5	CASKIRGGEEVQPQHF	TGTGCCAGCAAAATCCGGGGGGGCGAGGAGGTTCAGCCCCAGCATTTT
.	TRBV5-6	.	TRBJ1-3	CASSFWEGYTIYF	TGTGCCAGCAGCTTCTGGGAGGGGTACACCATATATTTT
TRBD2	TRBV28	.	TRBJ2-7	CASSLWGGLEEPYEQYF	TGTGCCAGCAGTTTATGGGGGGGACTAGAAGAACCCTACGAGCAGTACTTC
.	TRBV11-2	.	TRBJ2-5	CASSPGTGTFETQYF	TGTGCCAGCAGCCCCGGTACCGGGACTTTCGAGACCCAGTACTTC
TRBD2	TRBV28	.	TRBJ2-5	CASSLIGTSRLETQYF	TGTGCCAGCAGTTTGATCGGGACTAGTCGTCTAGAGACCCAGTACTTC
TRBD2	TRBV12-5	.	TRBJ2-2	CASGLLAGGTGELFF	TGTGCTAGTGGTTTGCTAGCGGGAGGTACCGGGGAGCTGTTTTTT
.	TRBV6-1	.	TRBJ1-5	CASSEGRGNQPQHF	TGTGCCAGCAGTGAAGGGAGGGGCAATCAGCCCCAGCATTTT
TRBD2	TRBV18	once	TRBJ2-7	CASSPGTIGSYEQYF	TGTGCCAGCTCACCAGGGACTATCGGATCCTACGAGCAGTACTTC
.	TRBV25-1	.	TRBJ2-7	CASSPERGVGEQYF	TGTGCCAGCAGTCCCGAGAGGGGGGTTGGGGAGCAGTACTTC
.	TRBV7-9	.	TRBJ1-1	CASSIPLDTEAFF	TGTGCCAGCAGTATACCTTTGGACACTGAAGCTTTCTTT
TRBD2	TRBV28	once	TRBJ2-7	CASIDSGSSYEQYF	TGTGCCAGCATCGATAGCGGGAGCTCCTACGAGCAGTACTTC
.	TRBV7-2	few	TRBJ1-2	CASSLWDVGYGYTF	TGTGCCAGCAGCTTATGGGACGTCGGCTATGGCTACACCTTC
TRBD2	TRBV6-1	.	TRBJ2-3	CASSERPSGGTDTQYF	TGTGCCAGCAGTGAAAGGCCTAGCGGAGGCACAGATACGCAGTATTTT
TRBD2	TRBV19	.	TRBJ2-3	CASSDSGVSTDTQYF	TGTGCCAGTAGCGATAGCGGGGTCAGCACAGATACGCAGTATTTT
.	TRBV7-2	few	TRBJ2-7	CASSTSATLTYEQYF	TGTGCCAGCAGCACTAGTGCCACTCTTACCTACGAGCAGTACTTC
.	TRBV18	.	TRBJ1-2	CASSPTGEGSLYGYTF	TGTGCCAGCTCCCCCACGGGGGAAGGCTCCCTCTATGGCTACACCTTC
TRBD2	TRBV7-9	.	TRBJ2-2	CAISIGLAGGTNTGELFF	TGTGCCATCAGCATAGGACTAGCGGGAGGAACGAACACCGGGGAGCTGTTTTTT
.	TRBV11-2	.	TRBJ1-1	CASSSRGGNTEAFF	TGTGCCAGCAGCTCCAGGGGTGGAAACACTGAAGCTTTCTTT
.	TRBV9	.	TRBJ2-2	CASSKTDRTGELFF	TGTGCCAGCAGCAAGACGGACCGCACCGGGGAGCTGTTTTTT
.	TRBV28	.	TRBJ1-1	CASSAPRDWSTEAFF	TGTGCCAGCAGTGCTCCTAGGGACTGGAGCACTGAAGCTTTCTTT
TRBD2	TRBV15	.	TRBJ2-1	CATSRALADESYNEQFF	TGTGCCACCAGCAGAGCACTAGCGGATGAATCCTACAATGAGCAGTTCTTC
.	TRBV29-1	.	TRBJ2-6	CSVEEGGSGANVLTF	TGCAGCGTTGAGGAGGGAGGCTCTGGGGCCAACGTCCTGACTTTC
TRBD1	TRBV7-2	.	TRBJ2-7	CASSLAGTGGFEQYF	TGTGCCAGCAGCTTAGCCGGGACAGGGGGCTTCGAGCAGTACTTC
TRBD1	TRBV27	.	TRBJ1-5	CASSTRTGVDQPQHF	TGTGCCAGCAGTACCAGGACAGGGGTAGATCAGCCCCAGCATTTT
.	TRBV7-3	.	TRBJ1-3	CASSLYGFSGNTIYF	TGTGCCAGCAGCTTATATGGGTTCTCTGGAAACACCATATATTTT
.	TRBV5-1	.	TRBJ2-5	CASSPLSGETQYF	TGCGCCAGCAGCCCCCTATCAGGAGAGACCCAGTACTTC
.	TRBV20-1	once	TRBJ2-3	CSARVGDTQYF	TGCAGTGCTAGAGTTGGAGATACGCAGTATTTT
.	TRBV7-9	few	TRBJ2-7	CASSVGAQEQYF	TGTGCCAGCAGCGTAGGAGCTCAGGAGCAGTACTTC
.	TRBV28	few	TRBJ2-3	CASSPTSTDTQYF	TGTGCCAGCAGTCCGACTAGCACAGATACGCAGTATTTT
.	TRBV6-5	.	TRBJ1-3	CASSYGGGNTIYF	TGTGCCAGCAGTTACGGGGGAGGAAACACCATATATTTT
.	TRBV28	many	TRBJ2-3	CASSLLTSRTDTQYF	TGTGCCAGCAGTTTATTGACGAGTCGTACAGATACGCAGTATTTT
.	TRBV28	few	TRBJ1-3	CASSTLFSGNTIYF	TGTGCCAGCAGTACCCTTTTCTCTGGAAACACCATATATTTT
.	TRBV7-2	.	TRBJ2-1	CASSLVSRGSNEQFF	TGTGCCAGCAGCTTAGTTTCTCGTGGGAGCAATGAGCAGTTCTTC
.	TRBV6-1	.	TRBJ1-2	CASTKGQTFYGYTF	TGTGCCAGCACTAAAGGACAGACCTTCTATGGCTACACCTTC
.	TRBV25-1	.	TRBJ2-7	CASSEGGLASYEQYF	TGTGCCAGCAGTGAAGGAGGGCTTGCTTCCTACGAGCAGTACTTC
.	TRBV28	.	TRBJ1-3	CASSFPLGFTSGNTIYF	TGTGCCAGCAGTTTCCCCCTCGGGTTCACCTCTGGAAACACCATATATTTT
TRBD1	TRBV7-9	.	TRBJ2-2	CASSLPPLGRGTGELFF	TGTGCCAGCAGCTTACCTCCCCTAGGCAGGGGGACCGGGGAGCTGTTTTTT
.	TRBV5-1	.	TRBJ2-7	CASSWIQGSSYEQYF	TGCGCCAGCAGCTGGATACAGGGCAGCTCCTACGAGCAGTACTTC
TRBD1	TRBV6-6	.	TRBJ1-2	CASSTQGGTNYGYTF	TGTGCCAGCAGTACCCAGGGGGGGACAAACTATGGCTACACCTTC